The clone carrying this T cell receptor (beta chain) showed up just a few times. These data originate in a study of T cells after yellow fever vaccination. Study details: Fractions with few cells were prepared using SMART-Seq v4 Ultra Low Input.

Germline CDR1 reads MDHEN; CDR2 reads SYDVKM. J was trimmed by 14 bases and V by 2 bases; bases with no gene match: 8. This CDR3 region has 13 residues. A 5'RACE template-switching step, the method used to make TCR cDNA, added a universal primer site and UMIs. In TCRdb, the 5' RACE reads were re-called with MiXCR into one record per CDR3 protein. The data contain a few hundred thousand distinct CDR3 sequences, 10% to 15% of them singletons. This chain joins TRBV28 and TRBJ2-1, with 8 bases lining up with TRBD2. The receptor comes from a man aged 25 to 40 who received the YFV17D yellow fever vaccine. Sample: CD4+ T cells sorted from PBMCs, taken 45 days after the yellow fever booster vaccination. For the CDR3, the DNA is TGTGCCAGCAGTTTAGGTAGCGGGATTGGGAAGTTCTTC. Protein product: CASSLGSGIGKFF.